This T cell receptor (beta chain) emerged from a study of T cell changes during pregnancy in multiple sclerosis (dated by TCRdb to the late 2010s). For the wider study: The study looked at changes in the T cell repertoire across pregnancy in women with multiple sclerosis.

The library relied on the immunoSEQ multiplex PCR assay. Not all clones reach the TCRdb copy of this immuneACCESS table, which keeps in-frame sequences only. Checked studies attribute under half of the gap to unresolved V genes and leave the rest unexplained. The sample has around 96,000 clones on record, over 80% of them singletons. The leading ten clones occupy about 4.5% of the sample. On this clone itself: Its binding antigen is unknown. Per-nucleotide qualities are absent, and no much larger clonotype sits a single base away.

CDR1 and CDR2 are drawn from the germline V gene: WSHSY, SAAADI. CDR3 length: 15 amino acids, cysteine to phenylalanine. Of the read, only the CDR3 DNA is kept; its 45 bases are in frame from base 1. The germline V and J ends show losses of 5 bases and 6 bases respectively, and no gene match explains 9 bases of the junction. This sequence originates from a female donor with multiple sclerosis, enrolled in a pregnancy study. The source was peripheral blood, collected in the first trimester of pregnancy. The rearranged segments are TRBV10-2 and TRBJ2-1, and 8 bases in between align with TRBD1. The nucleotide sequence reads TGCGCCAGCAGTTCGCCAGGGGGCGTAGGCAATGAGCAGTTCTTC. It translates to CASSSPGGVGNEQFF.